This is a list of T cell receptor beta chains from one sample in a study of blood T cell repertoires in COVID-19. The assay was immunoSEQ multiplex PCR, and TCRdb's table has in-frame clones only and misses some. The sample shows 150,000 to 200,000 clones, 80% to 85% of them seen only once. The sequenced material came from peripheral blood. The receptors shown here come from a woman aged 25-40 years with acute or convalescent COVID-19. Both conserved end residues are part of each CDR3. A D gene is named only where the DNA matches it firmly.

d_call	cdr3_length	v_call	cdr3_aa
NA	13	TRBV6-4	CASSVEVYNEQFF
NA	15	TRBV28	CASRRTTRGYNEQFF
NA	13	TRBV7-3	CASSSARSGELFF
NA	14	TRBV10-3	CAISAAGSHYEQYF
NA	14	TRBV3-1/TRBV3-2	CASSQGGRGNIQYF
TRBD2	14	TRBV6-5	CASSGSGESGELFF
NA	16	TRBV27	CASRLLIASGDTEAFF
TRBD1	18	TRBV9	CASSVAGQGAYRTDTQYF
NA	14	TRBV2	CASSELGAVSPLHF
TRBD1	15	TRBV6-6	CASSPDRGPPYEQYF
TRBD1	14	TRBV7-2	CASSRTGFQETQYF
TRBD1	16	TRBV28	CASSLGQLSYNSPLHF
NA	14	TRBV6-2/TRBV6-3	CASSHAGRAGELFF
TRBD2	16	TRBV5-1	CASSENTAGGPHEQYF
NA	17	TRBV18	CASSPLPTAGDNYGYTF
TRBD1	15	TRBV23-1	CASSQGTGGSYEQYF
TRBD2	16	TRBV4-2	CASSHLAETNTGELFF
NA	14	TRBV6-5	CASSYLRENTEAFF
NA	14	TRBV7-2	CASSLTGFNSPLHF
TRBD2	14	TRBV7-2	CASSSRGGPYEQYF
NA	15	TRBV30	CAWSLGGMGNTEAFF
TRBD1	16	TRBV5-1	CASSKIGTETNYGYTF
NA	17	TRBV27	CASRETPFSSYNSPLHF
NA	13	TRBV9	CASSVKPSAQQYF
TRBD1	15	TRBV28	CASRGGQGADEKLFF
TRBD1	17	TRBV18	CASSAETGGANTGELFF
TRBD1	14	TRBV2	CASTRGLSNQPQHF
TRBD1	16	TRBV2	CASDYFGQDYNSPLHF
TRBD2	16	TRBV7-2	CASSLAGLENTGELFF
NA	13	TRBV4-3	CASSQGSGVEQYF
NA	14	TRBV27	CASSMTGMNTEAFF
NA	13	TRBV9	CASSVGGVYEQYF
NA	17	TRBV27	CASSPRIGGGSGNTIYF
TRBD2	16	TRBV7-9	CASSSSGGSSTDTQYF
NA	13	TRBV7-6	CASSLAGQERAFF
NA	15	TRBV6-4	CASSDSPTGNSPLHF
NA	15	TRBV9	CASSVGEGRDYGYTF
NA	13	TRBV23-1	CASSPGTYNEQFF
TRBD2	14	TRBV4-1	CASSQDLAGNTQYF
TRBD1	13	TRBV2	CASNFRGDQPQHF
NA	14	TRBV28	CASSSHPDSRAQYF
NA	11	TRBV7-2	CASSLSNTQYF
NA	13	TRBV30	CAWSRRGNTEAFF
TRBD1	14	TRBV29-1	CSARTGGPYNEQFF
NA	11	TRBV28	CASRQIYGYTF
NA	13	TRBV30	CAWSVGGEQPQHF
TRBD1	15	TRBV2	CASSWGQGTNQPQHF
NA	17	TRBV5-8	CASSHEDVAQANYGYTF